A single sample gave rise to the 10 T cell receptor beta chains below, sequenced in a study of T cells in localized non-small cell lung cancer (dated by TCRdb to about 2020). Library construction relied on the immunoSEQ multiplex PCR assay. TCRdb re-hosts the immuneACCESS table, in-frame sequences only. Its copies lack some clones; in the studies checked, an unresolved V gene accounts for under half of them, and the cause for the rest is not known. The sample table shows about 82,000 clones, and around 81% are seen once. The top ten hold 19% of the sample. The specimen was PBMCs, collected before any cancer treatment. Receptors were obtained from a man between 40 and 70 years old with stage II squamous cell lung carcinoma.

The chain is built from TRBV6-1 and TRBJ1-5, with a tentative D call TRBD1 (6 bases). The ends were cut back, 4 bases at V and 0 bases at J, with 13 bases in the middle. The CDR3 spans 16 residues. The germline V gene encodes CDR1 MNHNS and CDR2 SASEGT. The CDR3 here is CASSVQGYNSNQPQHF. CDR3 DNA: TGTGCCAGCAGTGTACAGGGATATAATAGCAATCAGCCCCAGCATTTT.

The J gene is TRBJ2-1, the V gene TRBV5-1, with D maybe TRBD2 (6 bases). Germline CDR1 and CDR2: SGHRS and YFSETQ. This CDR3 has 14 residues. Trimming stripped 2 bases from V and 8 bases from J, with 14 bases between. CDR3 sequence: CASSFNSGVDEQFF. The CDR3 DNA follows: TGCGCCAGCAGCTTTAATAGCGGAGTGGATGAGCAGTTCTTC.

This chain joins TRBV28 and TRBJ1-2; no definite D call. The ends were cut back, 5 bases at V and 5 bases at J, with 9 bases in the middle. Germline V gene sequence: CDR1 MDHEN, CDR2 SYDVKM. This CDR3 is built from 12 residues. As DNA, the CDR3 is TGTGCCAGCAGTCTTGCGCAGTATGGCTACACCTTC. It specifies CASSLAQYGYTF.

In the case of this clone: Distinct nucleotide sequences in the sample also encode this CDR3. The chain couples TRBV18 to TRBJ2-6; D ambiguous. Trimming removed 3 bases from V and 1 base from J, with 7 bases in between. The CDR3 runs to 15 residues. CDR1 and CDR2 (germline): KGHSH, LQKENI. The CDR3 nucleotides are TGTGCCAGCTCACCCGAGAGGTCTGGGGCCAACGTCCTGACTTTC. Encoded protein: CASSPERSGANVLTF. Full variable domain (outside the CDR3, taken from reference TRBV18 and TRBJ2-6): NAGVMQNPRHLVRRRGQEARLRCSPMKGHSHVYWYRQLPEEGLKFMVYLQKENIIDESGMPKERFSAEFPKEGPSILRIQQVVRGDSAAYFCASSPERSGANVLTFGAGSRLTVL.

The J gene is TRBJ1-1, the V gene TRBV7-6; D is unclear. Per germline, CDR1 SGHVS and CDR2 FNYEAQ. CDR3 length equals 16 residues. V was shortened by 5 bases and J by 11 bases, with 27 bases between the two germline ends. This CDR3 reads CASSPRVEAVPEGAFF. In DNA, the CDR3 is TGTGCCAGCAGCCCAAGGGTTGAGGCGGTCCCTGAGGGTGCTTTCTTT.

The count of this clone is one. The rearrangement joins TRBV30 to TRBJ1-2; D ambiguous. CDR3 size: 12 residues. The germline gives CDR1 GTSNPN, CDR2 SVGIG (reference sequence). The V gene lost 7 bases and the J gene lost 2 bases, with 11 bases spanning the gap. CDR3 amino acids: CAFSLGNYGYTF. The CDR3 nucleotides are TGTGCCTTCTCCTTAGGGAACTATGGCTACACCTTC.

The V gene is TRBV19, the J gene TRBJ2-4; TRBD1 aligns across 7 bases. Trimming at V came to 1 base and at J to 7 bases, leaving 7 bases not matched to a gene. This CDR3 is built from 15 residues. Germline V lookup: CDR1 LNHDA, CDR2 SQIVND (reference sequence). CDR3 sequence (DNA): TGTGCCAGTAGTATAGCACAGGGGACCGGGAACATTCAGTACTTC. Translated, it gives CASSIAQGTGNIQYF.

This chain joins TRBV28 and TRBJ1-5; the D is unclear. The germline CDR1 and CDR2 sequences are MDHEN and SYDVKM. The length of the CDR3 is 12 residues. CDR3: CVTRALNQPQHF. Here the CDR3 DNA reads TGTGTTACGAGGGCTCTCAATCAGCCCCAGCATTTT.

This clone was detected only a few times. The V call is TRBV7-8, the J call TRBJ2-1; 8 nucleotides align to TRBD2. CDR3 length: 18 residues. Germline-derived CDR1 and CDR2 are SGHVS and FQNEAQ. Trimming at V came to 6 bases and at J to 0 bases, leaving 13 bases not matched to a gene. The CDR3 reads CASSSITKRGISYNEQFF. The CDR3 DNA is TGTGCCAGCAGTTCGATCACTAAGCGGGGGATCTCCTACAATGAGCAGTTCTTC.

V and J are TRBV4-2 and TRBJ2-7, with 9 bases aligning to TRBD1. V was pared by 3 bases and J by 7 bases, with 13 bases of the junction left unmatched. Germline CDR1 is LGHNA and CDR2 is YNFKEQ. CDR3 length: 16 residues. This CDR3 reads CASSQEAGQGIWEQYF. CDR3 in DNA: TGTGCCAGCAGCCAGGAGGCAGGACAGGGGATCTGGGAGCAGTACTTC.